This T cell receptor (beta chain) was recovered during a study of blood T cell repertoires in COVID-19. Sequencing was performed with immunoSEQ multiplex PCR; in TCRdb, only in-frame clones are kept and a portion is missing. The table shows about 180,000 clones, with 80% to 90% occurring only once. The V and J ends lost 3 bases and 10 bases respectively, with 14 bases between them. The CDR3 covers 13 residues. CDR1 is SGDLS, CDR2 YYNGEE, per germline. This clone has a handful of counts. The TCR sequence derives from a man aged 55-75 years with acute or convalescent COVID-19. The specimen was peripheral blood. The chain couples TRBV9 to TRBJ2-1, with D perhaps TRBD1 (6 bases). The CDR3 here is CASSALQGQEQFF. For the CDR3, the DNA is TGTGCCAGCAGCGCCCTCCAGGGGCAGGAGCAGTTCTTC.